This is a list of T cell receptor beta chains from one sample in a study of control samples from healthy donors and cancer patients. The data were produced by immunoSEQ multiplex PCR, yet TCRdb's version contains in-frame clones alone and is incomplete. The table shows around 120,000 clones, with around nine tenths occurring only once. Sequencing was carried out using blood. These receptors all stem from a woman aged 70-85 years in good health. The CDR3 runs from the conserved cysteine through the conserved F or W. D genes are given only for firm matches. For some rows the clone size is stated as once, few or many, or as a class when expanded; others skip it.

>TRBV15|NA|TRBJ1-1|NA
CATSRGVQGRDGEAFF
TGTGCCACCAGCAGAGGGGTGCAGGGGCGGGACGGTGAAGCTTTCTTT
>TRBV5-1|NA|TRBJ2-3|NA
CASSAGQFTDTQYF
TGCGCCAGCAGCGCGGGACAGTTCACAGATACGCAGTATTTT
>TRBV11-2|NA|TRBJ1-1|TRBD1
CASRRTGGSGTEAFF
TGTGCCAGCAGGCGCACAGGGGGCTCTGGGACTGAAGCTTTCTTT
>TRBV2|NA|TRBJ1-3|TRBD1
CASSSGTAGNTIYF
TGTGCCAGCAGCTCCGGGACAGCTGGAAACACCATATATTTT
>TRBV6-2/TRBV6-3|NA|TRBJ2-5|TRBD2
CASSYDSGGRQEIQETQYF
TGTGCCAGCAGTTATGATAGCGGGGGGCGCCAGGAGATCCAAGAGACCCAGTACTTC
>TRBV3-1/TRBV3-2|NA|TRBJ2-1|NA
CASSQVPTSGGGPNEQFF
TGTGCCAGCAGCCAAGTCCCTACGAGTGGGGGGGGCCCGAATGAGCAGTTCTTC
>TRBV12-3/TRBV12-4|NA|TRBJ1-2|NA
CASSLVGVGGYTF
TGTGCCAGCAGTTTAGTAGGGGTCGGCGGCTACACCTTC
>TRBV5-1|NA|TRBJ2-3|NA
CASSSGTPTDTQYF
TGCGCCAGCAGCTCAGGTACCCCCACAGATACGCAGTATTTT
>TRBV6-1|NA|TRBJ2-3|NA
CASSEVVNTDTQYF
TGTGCCAGCAGTGAAGTGGTAAACACAGATACGCAGTATTTT
>TRBV9|NA|TRBJ1-3|NA
CASSVAGRNSGNTIYF
TGTGCCAGCAGCGTAGCGGGGCGCAACTCTGGAAACACCATATATTTT
>TRBV5-5|NA|TRBJ2-1|NA
CASSLAASSYNEQFF
TGTGCCAGCAGCTTGGCTGCGAGCTCCTACAATGAGCAGTTCTTC
>TRBV18|NA|TRBJ1-1|TRBD1
CASSPQGAGTEAFF
TGTGCCAGCTCGCCCCAGGGGGCAGGCACTGAAGCTTTCTTT
>TRBV2|NA|TRBJ1-1|TRBD1
CASRGGDSRPEAFF
TGTGCCAGCAGGGGGGGGGACAGCAGACCTGAAGCTTTCTTT
>TRBV5-4|NA|TRBJ2-2|TRBD2
CASSFDAAGGNTGELFF
TGTGCCAGCAGCTTTGACGCAGCGGGGGGCAACACCGGGGAGCTGTTTTTT
>TRBV13|NA|TRBJ1-3|NA
CASSWGRHSGNTIYF
TGTGCCAGCAGTTGGGGGCGCCACTCTGGAAACACCATATATTTT
>TRBV27|NA|TRBJ1-1|NA
CASSLSIGGETEAFF
TGTGCCAGCAGTTTATCGATCGGGGGAGAGACTGAAGCTTTCTTT
>TRBV24-1|once|TRBJ2-1|NA
CATSARITYNEQFF
TGTGCCACCAGTGCACGGATAACCTACAATGAGCAGTTCTTC
>TRBV19|NA|TRBJ1-2|NA
CASSKNLMDRNGYTF
TGTGCCAGTAGTAAAAACCTCATGGATCGTAATGGCTACACCTTC
>TRBV27|NA|TRBJ1-4|NA
CASSSWGGLGEKLFF
TGTGCCAGCAGTTCATGGGGGGGCCTCGGTGAAAAACTGTTTTTT
>TRBV9|NA|TRBJ2-7|NA
CASSVAGADEQYF
TGTGCCAGCAGCGTAGCCGGGGCTGACGAGCAGTACTTC
>TRBV6-5|NA|TRBJ1-1|TRBD1
CASRPWTGGTEAFF
TGTGCCAGCAGGCCTTGGACAGGAGGGACTGAAGCTTTCTTT
>TRBV6-6|NA|TRBJ2-2|TRBD2
CASSRGGGGELFF
TGTGCCAGCAGCCGGGGGGGTGGCGGGGAGCTGTTTTTT
>TRBV7-9|NA|TRBJ1-1|TRBD1
CASTLRARGEGTGGLSTEAFF
TGTGCCAGCACCCTGAGGGCCCGAGGTGAAGGGACAGGGGGCTTAAGTACTGAAGCTTTCTTT
>TRBV12-3/TRBV12-4|NA|TRBJ1-2|TRBD1
CASSRQGSYGYTF
TGTGCCAGCAGTAGACAGGGCAGCTATGGCTACACCTTC
>TRBV5-6|NA|TRBJ2-1|TRBD2
CASSKLAGGKHNEQFF
TGTGCCAGCAGCAAACTAGCGGGGGGGAAACACAATGAGCAGTTCTTC